This T cell receptor (beta chain) was identified during a study of response to subunit inactivated influenza vaccine. A single record per CDR3 protein comes from TCRdb applying MiXCR to the RT-PCR reads. Of more than 200,000 distinct CDR3 sequences in the sample, less than 15% were seen once. Findings and limits, study-wide: That few new T cells are recruited by each seasonal influenza vaccination was the authors' suggestion.

The V end was cut by 4 bases, the J end by 10 bases, with 16 bases between. This CDR3 is built from 13 residues. Germline lookup yields CDR1 SQVTM and CDR2 ANQGSEA. This clonotype was detected only a few times. The target antigen is unknown. The sequence was obtained from a man aged 45-60 years who received an inactivated influenza vaccine. The sequenced sample was non-naive T cells sorted from PBMCs, obtained roughly 2 weeks before vaccination. This rearrangement joins TRBV29-1 to TRBJ1-4, with D hard to call. The CDR3 sequence: CSVVPVGPVKLFF. Written as DNA, the CDR3 is TGCAGCGTTGTACCAGTAGGGCCGGTAAAACTGTTTTTT.